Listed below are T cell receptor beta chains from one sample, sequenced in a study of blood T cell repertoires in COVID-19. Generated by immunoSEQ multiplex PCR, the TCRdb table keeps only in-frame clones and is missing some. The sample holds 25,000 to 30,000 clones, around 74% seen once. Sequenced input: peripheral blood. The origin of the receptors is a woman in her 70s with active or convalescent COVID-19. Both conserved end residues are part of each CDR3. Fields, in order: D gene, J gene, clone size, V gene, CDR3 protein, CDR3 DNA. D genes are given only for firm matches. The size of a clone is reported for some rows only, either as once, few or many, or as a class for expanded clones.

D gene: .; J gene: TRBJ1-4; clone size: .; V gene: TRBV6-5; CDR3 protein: CASSPGVLDEKLFF; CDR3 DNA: TGTGCCAGCAGCCCAGGGGTTTTGGATGAAAAACTGTTTTTT
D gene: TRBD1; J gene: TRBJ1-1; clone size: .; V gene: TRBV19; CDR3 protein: CASNTGSTGGWTEAFF; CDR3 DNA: TGTGCCAGTAACACGGGGTCGACAGGGGGTTGGACTGAAGCTTTCTTT
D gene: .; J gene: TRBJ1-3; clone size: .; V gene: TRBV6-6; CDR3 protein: CASNRDTNSGNTIYF; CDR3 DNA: TGTGCCAGCAACAGGGACACCAACTCTGGAAACACCATATATTTT
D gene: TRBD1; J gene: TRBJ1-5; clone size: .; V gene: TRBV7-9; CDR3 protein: CASSMTGGRGNQPQHF; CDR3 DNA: TGTGCCAGCAGTATGACAGGGGGCAGGGGCAATCAGCCCCAGCATTTT
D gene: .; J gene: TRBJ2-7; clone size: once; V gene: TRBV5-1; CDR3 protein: CASSVSLTGNEQYF; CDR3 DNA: TGCGCCAGCAGCGTAAGCCTTACAGGGAACGAGCAGTACTTC
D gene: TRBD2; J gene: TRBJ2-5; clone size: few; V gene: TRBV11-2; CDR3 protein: CASKLGAGGETQYF; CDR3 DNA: TGTGCCAGCAAATTAGGGGCGGGAGGGGAGACCCAGTACTTC
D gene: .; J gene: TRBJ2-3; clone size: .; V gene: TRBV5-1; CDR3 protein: CASSLRVDFTDTQYF; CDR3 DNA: TGCGCCAGCAGCTTGCGTGTCGACTTCACAGATACGCAGTATTTT
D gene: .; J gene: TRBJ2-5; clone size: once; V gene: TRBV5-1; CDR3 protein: CASESLGTETQYF; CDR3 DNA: TGCGCCAGCGAATCACTAGGAACGGAGACCCAGTACTTC
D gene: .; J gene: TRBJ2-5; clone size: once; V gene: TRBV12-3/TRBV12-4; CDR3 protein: CASSPRETQYF; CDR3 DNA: TGTGCCAGCAGTCCCAGAGAGACCCAGTACTTC
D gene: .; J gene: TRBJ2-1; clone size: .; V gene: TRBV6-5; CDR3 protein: CASSTGLVEQFF; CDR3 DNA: TGTGCCAGCAGTACCGGACTGGTTGAGCAGTTCTTC
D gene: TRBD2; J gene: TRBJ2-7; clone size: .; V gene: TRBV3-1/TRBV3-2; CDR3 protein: CASSLKRTSGTYEQYF; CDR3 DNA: TGTGCCAGCAGCCTAAAGAGGACTAGCGGGACCTACGAGCAGTACTTC
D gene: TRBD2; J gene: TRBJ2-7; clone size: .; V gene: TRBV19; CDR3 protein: CASSIDRLGGDEQYF; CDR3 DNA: TGTGCCAGTAGTATAGATCGGTTGGGAGGGGACGAGCAGTACTTC
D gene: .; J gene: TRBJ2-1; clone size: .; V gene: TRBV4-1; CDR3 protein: CASSHILRNEQFF; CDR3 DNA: TGCGCCAGCAGCCACATACTGCGGAATGAGCAGTTCTTC
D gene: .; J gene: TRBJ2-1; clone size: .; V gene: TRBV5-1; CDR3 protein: CASSDGSRVAYNEQFF; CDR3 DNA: TGCGCCAGCAGCGACGGGAGTCGGGTTGCCTACAATGAGCAGTTCTTC
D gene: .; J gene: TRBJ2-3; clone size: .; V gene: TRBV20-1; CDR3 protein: CSAFTADTQYF; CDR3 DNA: TGCAGTGCTTTCACGGCAGATACGCAGTATTTT
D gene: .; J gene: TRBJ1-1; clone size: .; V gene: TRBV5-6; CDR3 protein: CASSHAYQGNTEAFF; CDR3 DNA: TGTGCCAGCAGCCATGCCTATCAGGGGAACACTGAAGCTTTCTTT
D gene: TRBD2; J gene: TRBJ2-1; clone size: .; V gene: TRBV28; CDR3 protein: CASSPRTSSNEQFF; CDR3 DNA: TGTGCCAGCAGTCCCAGGACTAGTTCCAATGAGCAGTTCTTC
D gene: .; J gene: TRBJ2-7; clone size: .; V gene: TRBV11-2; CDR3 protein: CASSSRGAYEQYF; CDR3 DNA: TGTGCCAGCAGCAGCAGGGGGGCATACGAGCAGTACTTC
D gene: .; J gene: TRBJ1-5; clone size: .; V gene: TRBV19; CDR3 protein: CASTSPQIARPQHF; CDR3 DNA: TGTGCCAGTACCTCCCCCCAGATCGCTCGGCCCCAGCATTTT
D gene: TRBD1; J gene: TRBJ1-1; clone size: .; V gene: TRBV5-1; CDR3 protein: CASSLGQGSISEAFF; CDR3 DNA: TGCGCCAGCAGCTTGGGACAGGGGAGTATCTCTGAAGCTTTCTTT